A selection of T cell receptor beta chains follows, all from one sample in a study of CD8 T cells in Susac syndrome. A single record per CDR3 protein comes from TCRdb applying MiXCR to the immunoSEQ multiplex PCR reads. The table lists some 450,000 distinct CDR3 sequences, more than 80% of them singletons. The specimen was CD8+ T cells from PBMCs. These TCRs come from a human donor with multiple sclerosis. CDR3s include the opening cysteine and the closing phenylalanine or tryptophan. The order of the fields is D gene, J gene, V gene, CDR3 length, clone size, CDR3 protein, CDR3 DNA. The D gene is left open where the match is weak. The size of a clone is reported for some rows only, either as once, few or many, or as a class for expanded clones.

d_gene: NA
j_gene: TRBJ1-1
v_gene: TRBV27
len: 15
abundance: NA
CDR3aa: CASSLPPGRNTEAFF
CDR3nt: TGTGCCAGCAGTTTACCCCCAGGCCGGAACACTGAAGCTTTCTTT

d_gene: NA
j_gene: TRBJ1-2
v_gene: TRBV5-1
len: 17
abundance: NA
CDR3aa: CASSYGPWDGEDYGYTF
CDR3nt: TGCGCCAGCAGCTATGGTCCCTGGGACGGGGAGGACTATGGCTACACCTTC

d_gene: NA
j_gene: TRBJ1-2
v_gene: TRBV30
len: 13
abundance: NA
CDR3aa: CAWSETGTYGYTF
CDR3nt: TGTGCCTGGAGCGAAACAGGGACCTATGGCTACACCTTC

d_gene: NA
j_gene: TRBJ2-1
v_gene: TRBV12-3/TRBV12-4
len: 13
abundance: NA
CDR3aa: CASSHGFHNEQFF
CDR3nt: TGTGCCAGCAGCCATGGATTTCACAATGAGCAGTTCTTC

d_gene: TRBD1
j_gene: TRBJ2-3
v_gene: TRBV7-8
len: 20
abundance: NA
CDR3aa: CASSFPGQGAPPLSTDTQYF
CDR3nt: TGTGCCAGCAGCTTCCCGGGACAGGGGGCGCCCCCACTTAGCACAGATACGCAGTATTTT

d_gene: TRBD1
j_gene: TRBJ1-2
v_gene: TRBV27
len: 15
abundance: NA
CDR3aa: CASSLYPGTGYGYTF
CDR3nt: TGTGCCAGCAGTTTATACCCCGGGACAGGCTATGGCTACACCTTC

d_gene: NA
j_gene: TRBJ2-3
v_gene: TRBV4-1
len: 13
abundance: once
CDR3aa: CASRDSHTDTQYF
CDR3nt: TGCGCCAGCAGGGACAGTCACACAGATACGCAGTATTTT

d_gene: TRBD2
j_gene: TRBJ2-1
v_gene: TRBV5-1
len: 19
abundance: NA
CDR3aa: CASSLLLAGLEPSYNEQFF
CDR3nt: TGCGCCAGCAGCTTGTTACTAGCGGGATTAGAACCCTCCTACAATGAGCAGTTCTTC

d_gene: TRBD2
j_gene: TRBJ2-7
v_gene: TRBV4-1
len: 14
abundance: few
CDR3aa: CASSEAGGPSAQYF
CDR3nt: TGCGCCAGCAGCGAAGCGGGAGGGCCCTCGGCGCAGTACTTC

d_gene: NA
j_gene: TRBJ2-1
v_gene: TRBV10-1
len: 15
abundance: NA
CDR3aa: CASSESWDSYNEQFF
CDR3nt: TGCGCCAGCAGTGAGTCCTGGGATTCCTACAATGAGCAGTTCTTC

d_gene: TRBD2
j_gene: TRBJ2-1
v_gene: TRBV20-1
len: 16
abundance: once
CDR3aa: CSARGLAGHNYNEQFF
CDR3nt: TGCAGTGCTAGGGGACTAGCGGGGCACAACTACAATGAGCAGTTCTTC

d_gene: NA
j_gene: TRBJ1-1
v_gene: TRBV10-3
len: 15
abundance: NA
CDR3aa: CAISESTGDNTEAFF
CDR3nt: TGTGCCATCAGTGAGTCGACGGGGGATAACACTGAAGCTTTCTTT

d_gene: NA
j_gene: TRBJ2-7
v_gene: TRBV19
len: 16
abundance: NA
CDR3aa: CASSIEGFSASYEQYF
CDR3nt: TGTGCCAGTAGTATAGAGGGGTTCTCGGCTTCCTACGAGCAGTACTTC

d_gene: NA
j_gene: TRBJ2-7
v_gene: TRBV4-1
len: 20
abundance: NA
CDR3aa: CASSPFGGTRTIEGKYEQYF
CDR3nt: TGCGCCAGCAGCCCTTTTGGGGGGACAAGGACGATAGAGGGGAAATACGAGCAGTACTTC

d_gene: NA
j_gene: TRBJ2-7
v_gene: TRBV20-1
len: 14
abundance: NA
CDR3aa: CSARFPPSSAEQYF
CDR3nt: TGCAGTGCTAGATTCCCCCCGTCCAGCGCGGAGCAGTACTTC

d_gene: NA
j_gene: TRBJ1-3
v_gene: TRBV30
len: 12
abundance: NA
CDR3aa: CAWRLPGNTIYF
CDR3nt: TGTGCCTGGAGACTACCTGGAAACACCATATATTTT